One sample yielded the 10 T cell receptor beta chains listed below, sequenced in a study of T cells in localized non-small cell lung cancer. TCRdb keeps only in-frame clones here, not all; method: immunoSEQ multiplex PCR. The sample lists approximately 20,000 clones; around nine tenths were seen once. Material: peripheral blood, obtained before any cancer treatment. These receptors were obtained from an older male donor with stage I squamous cell lung carcinoma.

A few counts support this clone. The J gene is TRBJ1-1, the V gene TRBV4-3; tentative D call: TRBD1 (5 bases). CDR1 is LGHNA, CDR2 YSLEER, per germline. This CDR3 contains 14 residues. V lost 0 bases and J lost 11, with 16 bases in between. CDR3 in DNA: TGCGCCAGCAGCCAAGATCTGGAGAGGGGTGCCGCTTTCTTT. Translation: CASSQDLERGAAFF.

This chain connects TRBV9 to TRBJ1-2, with D maybe TRBD1 (6 bases). V lost 0 bases and J lost 0, with 12 bases in between. The CDR3 consists of 16 residues. Germline V gene sequence: CDR1 SGDLS, CDR2 YYNGEE. CDR3 DNA: TGTGCCAGCAGCGTAGTAAGGGGGACGGCTAACTATGGCTACACCTTC. The encoded protein is CASSVVRGTANYGYTF.

This chain uses TRBV30 with TRBJ2-7; D possibly corresponds to TRBD1 (7 bases). The germline CDR1 and CDR2 sequences are GTSNPN and SVGIG (reference sequence). V was trimmed by 5 bases and J by 4 bases, leaving 9 bases between them. This CDR3 comprises 11 residues. CDR3 bases: TGTGCCTGGGCAGGGGGGTACGAGCAGTACTTC. It yields the protein CAWAGGYEQYF. The entire variable domain, with the rest obtained from reference TRBV30 and TRBJ2-7, is as follows: SQTIHQWPATLVQPVGSPLSLECTVEGTSNPNLYWYRQAAGRGLQLLFYSVGIGQISSEVPQNLSASRPQDRQFILSSKKLLLSDSGFYLCAWAGGYEQYFGPGTRLTVT.

The chain is built from TRBV28 and TRBJ1-2, with D perhaps matching TRBD1 (5 bases). The CDR3 covers 16 residues. Germline CDR1 is MDHEN and CDR2 is SYDVKM. The V end lost 4 bases, the J end lost 5 bases, and 20 bases lay between the germline ends. The CDR3 DNA follows: TGTGCCAGCAGTTGGGGCCTAGGAATCGGGGGATATGGCTACACCTTC. It is translated as CASSWGLGIGGYGYTF.

Points on this clone: Likely a read error: the CDR3 ends without its conserved phenylalanine or tryptophan. The DNA is omitted, as the CDR3 cannot be located on it reliably, and the CDR3 follows TCRdb's listing. The chain recombines TRBV28 with TRBJ1-1; the DNA was not used to check the table's D call, TRBD1. Germline V gene lookup returns CDR1 MDHEN and CDR2 SYDVKM. The CDR3 length equals 12 residues, ends included. CDR3 loop: CASSLNDRPVNC.

CDR3 region: CASSPGGGALNTGELFF. CDR3 DNA: TGTGCCAGCAGCCCCGGAGGGGGGGCCCTCAACACCGGGGAGCTGTTTTTT. The chain uses TRBV7-7 and TRBJ2-2; a weak D match, TRBD2 (7 bases). The CDR3 consists of 17 residues. V lost 5 bases and J 2 bases, leaving 18 bases between the germline ends. Germline CDR1 and CDR2: SSHAT and FNYEAQ (reference sequence).

The rearrangement joins TRBV7-2 to TRBJ2-3, with 8 bases that match TRBD2. CDR1 SGHTA and CDR2 FQGNSA come from the germline V gene. J was trimmed by 2 bases and V by 2 bases; bases with no gene match: 6. This CDR3 contains 16 residues. CDR3 nucleotides: TGTGCCAGCAGCTTATGGGGTAGCGGGAACACAGATACGCAGTATTTT. The encoded protein is CASSLWGSGNTDTQYF.

The gene calls are TRBV19 and TRBJ1-4; 7 bases are shared with TRBD1. V dropped 5 bases and J dropped 7; count of bases not matched to a gene: 10. The CDR3 is 15 residues long. CDR1 is LNHDA and CDR2 is SQIVND in the germline V gene (reference sequence). The chain's CDR3 is CASSERQGVGEKLFF. The CDR3 DNA follows: TGTGCCAGTAGTGAAAGACAGGGCGTGGGTGAAAAACTGTTTTTT.

This chain uses TRBV6-1 with TRBJ1-3; 7 nucleotides agree with TRBD1. CDR3 size: 15 residues. CDR1 is MNHNS and CDR2 is SASEGT in the germline V gene. Trimming at V came to 7 bases and at J to 0 bases, leaving 6 bases not matched to a gene. In DNA, the CDR3 is TGTGCCAGCACTCACAGGGGATACTCTGGAAACACCATATATTTT. Amino acid sequence: CASTHRGYSGNTIYF.

This chain links TRBV6-5 with TRBJ2-1; tentatively, D is TRBD2 (5 bases). The CDR3 runs to 13 residues. Trimming pared 3 bases from V and 3 bases from J, leaving 6 bases between. CDR1 is MNHEY and CDR2 is SVGAGI in the germline V gene. This CDR3 is CASSYDYYNEQFF. CDR3 sequence (DNA): TGTGCCAGCAGTTATGACTACTACAATGAGCAGTTCTTC.